The 26 T cell receptor beta chains reported below all come from one sample, sequenced in a study of immune evolution from preneoplasia to lung adenocarcinoma. Only in-frame clones appear in the TCRdb table, and some are missing; sequencing was by immunoSEQ multiplex PCR. The data show more than 9,000 clones, with around 82% seen just once and approximately 3.5% held by the top ten. Sequenced material: FFPE minimally invasive lung adenocarcinoma tissue. The receptors originated from a person in their 70s with lung adenocarcinoma.

CDR3 region: CASSLSGGYYGYTF. As DNA, the CDR3 is TGTGCCAGCAGTTTATCAGGCGGCTACTATGGCTACACCTTC. The genes are TRBV27 and TRBJ1-2, with D unclear. Germline assignment: CDR1 MNHEY and CDR2 SMNVEV (reference sequence). V was trimmed by 0 bases and J by 3 bases, leaving 8 bases between them. The CDR3 totals 14 residues.

The chain is built from TRBV7-9 and TRBJ2-7; D not resolved. Looked up from germline, CDR1 is SEHNR and CDR2 is FQNEAQ (reference sequence). V lost 0 bases, J lost 7 bases, and 7 bases lay in between. This CDR3 has 12 amino acids. CDR3 DNA sequence: TGTGCCAGCAGCTTAGCGAGTGAAGAGCAGTACTTC. Its translation: CASSLASEEQYF.

Turning to this clone: Its ends do not fully match the called genes, so a read error is possible. The chain uses TRBV7-7 and TRBJ2-1, with D possibly being TRBD1 (6 bases). The CDR3 is 15 amino acids. The V gene's germline CDR1 is SSHAT and CDR2 FNYEAQ (reference sequence). The CDR3 protein is CASSLGGTYNNEQFF. CDR3 sequence (DNA): TGTGCTAGCAGCTTAGGTGGGACATATAACAATGAGCAGTTCTTC. The variable domain in full, with the rest retrieved from reference TRBV7-7 and TRBJ2-1, is GAGVSQSPRYKVTKRGQDVTLRCDPISSHATLYWYQQALGQGPEFLTYFNYEAQPDKSGLPSDRFSAERPEGSISTLTIQRTEQRDSAMYRCASSLGGTYNNEQFFGPGTRLTVL.

The rearrangement uses TRBV20-1 and TRBJ1-1; 7 bases align to TRBD1. The CDR3 is made up of 10 amino acids. Germline CDR1 DFQATT, CDR2 SNEGSKA (reference sequence). V lost 6 bases to trimming and J lost 8 bases; unmatched junction nucleotides: 3. CDR3 residues: CSAMTGEAFF. The CDR3 region has the DNA TGCAGTGCCATGACAGGGGAAGCTTTCTTT.

The J gene is TRBJ2-2, the V gene TRBV11-2, with TRBD1 as a possible D gene (6 bases). Between the trimmed V and J ends, which lost 5 bases and 4 bases, there was a span of 14 bases. The CDR3 loop spans 15 amino acids. In germline, CDR1 is SGHAT, CDR2 FQNNGV. CDR3 nucleotide sequence: TGTGCCAGCAGCCGTCAGGGGTCCAGCACCGGGGAGCTGTTTTTT. This gives the protein CASSRQGSSTGELFF.

CDR3 in amino acids: CASSQEGTGGREKLFF. CDR3 DNA sequence: TGCGCCAGCAGCCAAGAAGGGACAGGGGGAAGGGAAAAACTGTTTTTT. The chain has TRBV4-1 and TRBJ1-4, with 11 bases matching TRBD1. Trimming at V came to 0 bases and at J to 8 bases, leaving 5 bases not matched to a gene. CDR1 and CDR2 (germline): MGHRA, YSYEKL. CDR3 length: 16 amino acids.

The chain couples TRBV6-5 to TRBJ2-3; a possible D gene is TRBD2 (7 bases). The V end lost 3 bases, the J end lost 4 bases, and 17 bases lay between the germline ends. The CDR3 consists of 16 residues. CDR1 is MNHEY and CDR2 is SVGAGI in the germline V gene. Here the CDR3 DNA reads TGTGCCAGCAGTTATGGGGGGGGACAACCCTCAGATACGCAGTATTTT. Protein: CASSYGGGQPSDTQYF.

This chain links TRBV6-5 with TRBJ2-1; D is undetermined. With 6 bases removed from V and 8 bases from J, the gap between germline ends came to 11 bases. This CDR3 has 12 amino acids. Per the germline V gene, CDR1 is MNHEY and CDR2 is SVGAGI. The CDR3 loop is CASRRAADEQFF. The CDR3 coding sequence is TGTGCCAGCAGAAGGGCCGCGGATGAGCAGTTCTTC.

V usage is TRBV29-1 and J usage is TRBJ2-7; D gene unclear. V was pared by 4 bases and J by 3 bases, with 10 bases between. This CDR3 spans 12 amino acids. The germline gives CDR1 SQVTM, CDR2 ANQGSEA. As DNA, the CDR3 is TGCAGCGTTGGTACGACATTCTACGAGCAGTACTTC. Its translation is CSVGTTFYEQYF.

CDR3 DNA: TGCGCCAGCAGCCAGGGTGGTAGCAGGCTAAATCAGCCCCAGCATTTT. Its translation is CASSQGGSRLNQPQHF. The rearrangement uses TRBV4-1 and TRBJ1-5; D is ambiguous. V was shortened by 3 bases and J by 4 bases, with 16 bases between the two germline ends. The CDR3 consists of 16 residues. Germline-derived CDR1 and CDR2 are MGHRA and YSYEKL.

This rearrangement joins TRBV28 to TRBJ1-2; the D is unclear. Trimming removed 5 bases at V and 4 bases at J, with 20 bases between. The CDR3 covers 16 residues. In germline, CDR1 is MDHEN, CDR2 SYDVKM. The CDR3 is CASSPLDESPVYGYTF. CDR3 in DNA: TGTGCCAGCAGTCCCCTGGACGAATCACCCGTCTATGGCTACACCTTC.

This clone was counted between two and nine times. The chain is built from TRBV1 and TRBJ1-5. TRBV1 is shown as a pseudogene. This CDR3 spans 15 amino acids. CDR3 coding DNA: TGCACCAGCAGCCAAGATCCCAGGAGCGATCAGCCCCAGCATTTT. It is translated as CTSSQDPRSDQPQHF.

This sequence joins TRBV19 and TRBJ1-6; 8 bases line up with TRBD1. Germline V gene data show CDR1 as LNHDA and CDR2 as SQIVND (reference sequence). V lost 4 bases, J lost 7 bases, and 3 bases stayed unmatched. This CDR3 is 14 amino acids long. The CDR3 DNA is TGTGCCAGTAGTAATACAGGGGGGAATTCACCCCTCCACTTT. Its translation: CASSNTGGNSPLHF.

The rearrangement links TRBV18 to TRBJ1-1; 7 nucleotides match TRBD1. Per germline, CDR1 KGHSH and CDR2 LQKENI. This CDR3 has 15 residues. Trimming at V came to 5 bases and at J to 5 bases, leaving 11 bases not matched to a gene. CDR3 in amino acids: CASSNTQGSETEAFF. The CDR3 nucleotides are TGTGCCAGCTCAAATACACAGGGGTCGGAGACTGAAGCTTTCTTT.

The chain uses TRBV28 and TRBJ1-1; no definite D call. The CDR3 has 13 amino acids. The germline V and J ends were trimmed by 5 bases and 0 bases, with 7 bases remaining between them. CDR1 and CDR2 (germline): MDHEN, SYDVKM. The CDR3 DNA follows: TGTGCCAGCAGTACTACAGTGAACACTGAAGCTTTCTTT. Translated, it gives CASSTTVNTEAFF. Drawing the rest from reference TRBV28 and TRBJ1-1, the complete variable domain is DVKVTQSSRYLVKRTGEKVFLECVQDMDHENMFWYRQDPGLGLRLIYFSYDVKMKEKGDIPEGYSVSREKKERFSLILESASTNQTSMYLCASSTTVNTEAFFGQGTRLTVV.

The gene calls are TRBV6-6 and TRBJ2-7, with 7 bases aligning to TRBD1. Germline values: CDR1 MNHNY, CDR2 SVGAGI (reference sequence). V was pared by 3 bases and J by 7 bases, with 9 bases of the junction left unmatched. The CDR3 is 14 amino acids. The CDR3 sequence is CASSYRTGDWEQYF. The CDR3 coding sequence is TGTGCCAGCAGTTATCGTACAGGGGATTGGGAGCAGTACTTC.

The chain couples TRBV7-8 to TRBJ2-3, with 7 nucleotides matching TRBD2. Germline V gene lookup returns CDR1 SGHVS and CDR2 FQNEAQ. The ends lost 5 bases at V and 6 bases at J; junction bases unmatched: 8. There are 14 residues in the CDR3. CDR3 nucleotides: TGTGCCAGCAGCATCGTAGGAGCGGGGGATACGCAGTATTTT. It translates to CASSIVGAGDTQYF.

J is TRBJ1-1 and V is TRBV5-1; no firm D call. Germline V gene data show CDR1 as SGHRS and CDR2 as YFSETQ. This CDR3 region has 13 residues. V lost 0 bases to trimming and J lost 1 base, with 4 bases between them. The CDR3 here is CASSLDRNTEAFF. The DNA of the CDR3 is TGCGCCAGCAGCTTGGACAGGAACACTGAAGCTTTCTTT.

The chain combines TRBV30 with TRBJ1-5; 7 positions agree with TRBD1. V shed 4 bases and J 5 bases; nucleotides not matched to a gene: 8. Germline lookup yields CDR1 GTSNPN and CDR2 SVGIG (reference sequence). The CDR3 is 14 residues long. DNA of the CDR3: TGTGCCTGGAACAGACAGGGAGGAGATCAGCCCCAGCATTTT. Translation gives CAWNRQGGDQPQHF.

The chain has TRBV6-1 and TRBJ2-5; TRBD1 agrees at 7 bases. Losses at the gene ends were 6 bases for V and 3 bases for J; bases not matched to a gene: 4. The germline CDR1 and CDR2 sequences are MNHNS and SASEGT. This CDR3 comprises 13 residues. CDR3 bases: TGTGCCAGCAGAGGGACAGCTAAAGAGACCCAGTACTTC. Translating gives CASRGTAKETQYF.

The rearrangement uses TRBV11-2 and TRBJ1-6, with D hard to call. V was shortened by 1 base and J by 8 bases, with 6 bases between the two germline ends. Per germline, CDR1 SGHAT and CDR2 FQNNGV. CDR3 length: 13 amino acids. The chain's CDR3 is CASSLGGHSPLHF. CDR3 in DNA: TGTGCCAGCAGCTTAGGAGGCCATTCACCCCTCCACTTT.

V usage is TRBV6-1 and J usage is TRBJ1-1; 10 positions match TRBD1. V lost 3 bases and J lost 11; bases outside the gene matches: 6. The germline V gene has CDR1 MNHNS and CDR2 SASEGT. The CDR3 totals 13 residues. The CDR3 DNA sequence: TGTGCCAGCAGTGAGGGACAGGGGTGGTACGCTTTCTTT. Amino acids: CASSEGQGWYAFF.

The rearrangement joins TRBV7-2 to TRBJ2-3, with 12 bases fitting TRBD2. Germline assignment: CDR1 SGHTA and CDR2 FQGNSA. V gave up 3 bases and J gave up 12 bases; unmatched junction bases: 7. The CDR3 loop spans 14 amino acids. The CDR3 nucleotides are TGTGCCAGCAGCTTCATGACTAGCGGGAGCCTTCAGTATTTT. Translation gives CASSFMTSGSLQYF.

This rearrangement joins TRBV7-9 to TRBJ2-7; 7 bases fit TRBD1. The V and J ends lost 4 bases and 0 bases, in that order; junction bases with no gene match: 6. The CDR3 runs to 15 residues. The germline V gene encodes CDR1 SEHNR and CDR2 FQNEAQ (reference sequence). The CDR3 spells CASSSTGKSSYEQYF. The CDR3 nucleotides are TGTGCCAGCAGCTCGACAGGGAAAAGCTCCTACGAGCAGTACTTC.

Concerning this clone: A much more abundant neighbour one base away suggests this may be a read error. V and J are TRBV7-9 and TRBJ1-1; D gene ambiguous. The length of the CDR3 is 13 residues. V was shortened by 1 base and J by 5 bases, with 8 bases between the two germline ends. Germline lookup yields CDR1 SEHNR and CDR2 FQNEAQ (reference sequence). In nucleotides, the CDR3 is TGTGCCAGCAGCTTAGGGTGGGGAACTGAAGCTTTCTTT. This sequence encodes CASSLGWGTEAFF.

This chain connects TRBV5-6 to TRBJ2-1; D remains ambiguous. V gave up 0 bases and J gave up 1 base, with 8 bases separating them. The CDR3 runs to 15 residues. Germline V lookup: CDR1 SGHDT, CDR2 YYEEEE. CDR3 in DNA: TGTGCCAGCAGCTTGGGGTGGGGATCCTACAATGAGCAGTTCTTC. Translating gives CASSLGWGSYNEQFF.